These 12 T cell receptor beta chains were sequenced from one sample in a study of CD8 T cells in Susac syndrome. Random hexamers were used to reverse transcribe the RNA input (about 0.5 to 1 ug). A single record per CDR3 protein comes from TCRdb applying MiXCR to the immunoSEQ multiplex PCR reads. The table lists roughly 180,000 distinct CDR3 sequences, roughly 94% of them singletons. Sequenced sample: CD4+ T cells from PBMCs. Receptor source: a human donor with Susac syndrome.

This clonotype came up a few times. The CDR3 DNA reads TGCGCCAGCAGCTTGGGCGCGACGCAAAACTATGGCTACACCTTC. Translating it yields CASSLGATQNYGYTF. This chain uses TRBV5-1 with TRBJ1-2, with D hard to call. The CDR3 has 15 residues. The ends were cut back, 0 bases at V and 2 bases at J, with 11 bases in the middle. Germline V lookup: CDR1 SGHRS, CDR2 YFSETQ. The full variable domain, its missing parts supplied by reference TRBV5-1 and TRBJ1-2, is KAGVTQTPRYLIKTRGQQVTLSCSPISGHRSVSWYQQTPGQGLQFLFEYFSETQRNKGNFPGRFSGRQFSNSRSEMNVSTLELGDSALYLCASSLGATQNYGYTFGSGTRLTVV.

The V gene is TRBV2, the J gene TRBJ2-1; TRBD2 agrees at 13 bases. Unmatched junction bases numbered 6, after V lost 5 bases and J lost 5 bases. The CDR3 is 16 residues long. Germline lookup yields CDR1 SNHLY and CDR2 FYNNEI. The CDR3 spells CASSSKGTSGDNEQFF. The CDR3 nucleotides are TGTGCCAGCAGTTCAAAGGGGACTAGCGGGGACAATGAGCAGTTCTTC.

The V call is TRBV28, the J call TRBJ1-1, with a tentative D call TRBD1 (6 bases). The germline CDR1 and CDR2 sequences are MDHEN and SYDVKM. V lost 7 bases to trimming and J lost 0 bases, with 18 bases between them. The CDR3 sequence is 16 residues long. As DNA, the CDR3 is TGTGCCAGCATTCCGTGGCAGGGGAATATGAACACTGAAGCTTTCTTT. The encoded protein is CASIPWQGNMNTEAFF.

This clonotype has just one count. The chain employs TRBV2 and TRBJ1-1, with 8 bases matching TRBD1. The length of the CDR3 is 14 residues. CDR1 and CDR2 (germline): SNHLY, FYNNEI. The trim removed 4 bases at V and 5 bases at J, leaving 6 bases unmatched. The DNA of the CDR3 is TGTGCCAGCAGTGTAGGACAGGGATGGACTGAAGCTTTCTTT. It codes for CASSVGQGWTEAFF.

The CDR3 nucleotides read TGTGCCAACAAGGACAGGGGTCCCTACAATGAGCAGTTCTTC. Amino acid sequence: CANKDRGPYNEQFF. This chain uses TRBV27 with TRBJ2-1; 9 bases align to TRBD1. The CDR3 is 14 residues long. V lost 10 bases to trimming and J lost 2 bases; unmatched junction nucleotides: 6. From germline, CDR1 is MNHEY and CDR2 SMNVEV (reference sequence).

Note on this clonotype: A junction boundary mismatches the germline segment, possibly from a read error. This rearrangement joins TRBV30 to TRBJ2-3, with TRBD2 matching 8 bases. Germline V CDR1 and CDR2: GTSNPN, SVGIG (reference sequence). The CDR3 runs to 15 residues. CDR3 DNA: TGTGCCTCCTCAAAGACTAGCGCACGCACGGATACGCAGTATTTT. Translating it yields CASSKTSARTDTQYF.

This rearrangement joins TRBV4-2 to TRBJ1-2; 9 nucleotides match TRBD1. This CDR3 spans 16 amino acids. The ends lost 1 base at V and 7 bases at J; junction bases unmatched: 10. The V gene's germline CDR1 is LGHNA and CDR2 YNFKEQ. The DNA for the CDR3 is TGTGCCAGCAGCCAAGTTCAGGGACAGGGAATCTCTGGCTACACCTTC. Encoded protein: CASSQVQGQGISGYTF.

This rearrangement joins TRBV10-3 to TRBJ2-2; D possibly uses TRBD1 or TRBD2 (5 bases each). The germline V gene has CDR1 ENHRY and CDR2 SYGVKD. Trimming stripped 3 bases from V and 4 bases from J, with 9 bases between. This CDR3 has 14 amino acids. CDR3 amino acids: CAISEIGATGELFF. The CDR3, as DNA: TGTGCCATCAGTGAAATCGGGGCCACCGGGGAGCTGTTTTTT.

The V and J genes are TRBV18 and TRBJ1-2, with a weak D call TRBD1 (6 bases). The CDR3 loop spans 13 amino acids. From germline, CDR1 is KGHSH and CDR2 LQKENI. Trimming removed 8 bases from V and 6 bases from J, with 16 bases in between. In DNA, the CDR3 is TGTGCCAGCGCAGGGGTATTTATCGATGGCTACACCTTC. As protein: CASAGVFIDGYTF.

This rearrangement joins TRBV9 to TRBJ2-1, with TRBD2 matching 11 bases. The germline V gene has CDR1 SGDLS and CDR2 YYNGEE. Unmatched junction bases numbered 9, after V lost 6 bases and J lost 7 bases. This CDR3 is 15 amino acids long. In DNA, the CDR3 is TGTGCCAGCACCAGATCTAGCGGGGGGAGGAATGAGCAGTTCTTC. This gives the protein CASTRSSGGRNEQFF.

The V and J genes are TRBV20-1 and TRBJ2-3, with 8 bases that match TRBD2. Trimming at V came to 0 bases and at J to 6 bases, leaving 2 bases not matched to a gene. Germline CDR1 is DFQATT and CDR2 is SNEGSKA (reference sequence). This CDR3 is built from 13 residues. Written as DNA, the CDR3 is TGCAGTGCTAGAGAAGCGGGAGTTGATACGCAGTATTTT. It translates to CSAREAGVDTQYF.

This CDR3 reads CASSFDRPAYNEQFF. CDR3 DNA sequence: TGTGCCAGCAGCTTCGACAGGCCGGCCTACAATGAGCAGTTCTTC. The J gene is TRBJ2-1, the V gene TRBV11-1; D may be TRBD1 (6 bases). The germline gives CDR1 SGHAT, CDR2 FQDESV (reference sequence). This CDR3 region has 15 residues. V was trimmed by 3 bases and J by 2 bases, leaving 11 bases between them.